The next 23 T cell receptor beta chains were all read from a single sample in a study of T cell responses to AZD1222 COVID-19 vaccine. The method was immunoSEQ multiplex PCR; TCRdb's version includes in-frame clones alone and lacks a portion of them. This sample has around 96,000 clones; around nine tenths occur once, and the top ten carry roughly 11%. Sequencing was performed on peripheral blood, taken 28 days after the second AZD1222 dose. The receptors stem from an adult who received the AZD1222 COVID-19 vaccine.

The rearrangement uses TRBV3-1 (or the pseudogene TRBV3-2) and TRBJ1-1; no clear D. Trimming stripped 4 bases from V and 3 bases from J, with 12 bases between. Germline CDR1 LGHDT, CDR2 YNNKEL (reference sequence). This CDR3 contains 14 residues. The CDR3 bases are TGTGCCAGCAGCCTTTCAGGTGGGGACACTGAAGCTTTCTTT. Residues: CASSLSGGDTEAFF.

This chain connects TRBV5-1 to TRBJ1-2; D not certain. The V end was cut by 3 bases, the J end by 2 bases, with 8 bases between. The CDR3 is 13 residues long. The germline V gene encodes CDR1 SGHRS and CDR2 YFSETQ. This CDR3 is CASSSEGNYGYTF. The CDR3 DNA follows: TGCGCCAGCAGCTCGGAGGGAAACTATGGCTACACCTTC.

Points on this clone: Distinct nucleotide sequences in the sample also encode this CDR3. V gene TRBV7-9 combines with J gene TRBJ1-2; 9 positions match TRBD1. There are 13 residues in the CDR3. The junction had 5 bases not matched to a gene; V was cut back by 5 bases and J by 7 bases. Per the germline V gene, CDR1 is SEHNR and CDR2 is FQNEAQ (reference sequence). The CDR3 sequence: CASSPGTGTGYTF. CDR3 bases: TGTGCCAGCAGCCCCGGGACAGGGACTGGCTACACCTTC.

The chain joins TRBV6-5 to TRBJ1-3; D uncertain. The length of the CDR3 is 14 residues. V was shortened by 1 base and J by 0 bases, with 4 bases between the two germline ends. Germline CDR1 MNHEY, CDR2 SVGAGI. The CDR3 DNA reads TGTGCCAGCAGTTACTTGCCCTCTGGAAACACCATATATTTT. Its protein product is CASSYLPSGNTIYF.

V usage is TRBV11-2 and J usage is TRBJ2-2; tentatively, D is TRBD2 (6 bases). CDR3 length equals 16 residues. Germline CDR1 and CDR2: SGHAT and FQNNGV. Trimming left V 3 bases short and J 6 bases short, with 17 bases between. The CDR3 loop reads CASSFREGGGAGELFF. The CDR3 coding sequence is TGTGCCAGCAGCTTCCGAGAGGGAGGAGGAGCCGGGGAGCTGTTTTTT.

V and J are TRBV19 and TRBJ1-1; D unclear. This CDR3 has 13 residues. The V gene lost 5 bases and the J gene lost 6 bases, with 13 bases spanning the gap. Germline CDR1 reads LNHDA; CDR2 reads SQIVND (reference sequence). The CDR3 region has the DNA TGTGCCAGTAGTTATCAGCTCTCATCTGAAGCTTTCTTT. Protein product: CASSYQLSSEAFF.

This clone was seen a few times. V gene TRBV11-2 combines with J gene TRBJ2-7, with 11 positions matching TRBD1. CDR1 is SGHAT, CDR2 FQNNGV, per germline. The CDR3 has 15 amino acids. The trim removed 4 bases at V and 6 bases at J, leaving 8 bases unmatched. CDR3 sequence: CASSSPGQGASEQYF. The CDR3 coding sequence is TGTGCCAGCAGCTCCCCTGGACAGGGGGCTTCCGAGCAGTACTTC.

This chain uses TRBV27 with TRBJ1-1; possible D gene TRBD1, 5 bases. The V end lost 10 bases, the J end lost 0 bases, and 15 bases lay between the germline ends. The CDR3 is made up of 14 amino acids. Germline V gene sequence: CDR1 MNHEY, CDR2 SMNVEV (reference sequence). The CDR3 loop is CATVPQGMNTEAFF. Here the CDR3 DNA reads TGTGCCACCGTACCCCAGGGCATGAACACTGAAGCTTTCTTT.

The chain combines TRBV19 with TRBJ1-5, with 7 nucleotides matching TRBD1. Germline CDR1 reads LNHDA; CDR2 reads SQIVND (reference sequence). The ends lost 4 bases at V and 5 bases at J; junction bases unmatched: 11. The CDR3 extends over 16 amino acids. CDR3 coding DNA: TGTGCCAGTAGTACGAACTACCGGGACAGATATCAGCCCCAGCATTTT. Protein product: CASSTNYRDRYQPQHF.

The V gene is TRBV27, the J gene TRBJ2-1; no reliable D call. CDR3 length: 14 residues. Germline lookup yields CDR1 MNHEY and CDR2 SMNVEV (reference sequence). Trimming cost V 5 bases and J 9 bases, with 17 bases left between them. DNA for the CDR3: TGTGCCAGCAGTCGGTACGCTACCGTCAGTGAGCAGTTCTTC. Protein: CASSRYATVSEQFF.

V and J are TRBV18 and TRBJ1-1; D uncertain. Trimming shortened V by 3 bases and J by 1 base, and 12 bases separated the two germline ends. CDR1 is KGHSH, CDR2 LQKENI, per germline. The CDR3 totals 15 residues. The CDR3 sequence is CASSPAADWNTEAFF. The CDR3 DNA is TGTGCCAGCTCACCTGCGGCCGACTGGAACACTGAAGCTTTCTTT.

The V call is TRBV10-1, the J call TRBJ2-2, with D possibly matching TRBD1 (6 bases). Per the germline V gene, CDR1 is WNHNN and CDR2 is SYGVQD (reference sequence). V was cut by 5 bases and J by 5 bases, with 6 bases left in between. The CDR3 length is 12 residues. The CDR3 region has the DNA TGCGCCAGCAGTCAGGGGACCGGGGAGCTGTTTTTT. Amino acids: CASSQGTGELFF.

The gene calls are TRBV6-5 and TRBJ2-1; TRBD2 might be the D (6 bases). The V gene lost 3 bases and the J gene lost 9 bases, with 15 bases spanning the gap. Germline-derived CDR1 and CDR2 are MNHEY and SVGAGI. The CDR3 has 14 residues. Here the CDR3 DNA reads TGTGCCAGCAGTTATGCGAGGAGGGCTCCTGAGCAGTTCTTC. It yields the protein CASSYARRAPEQFF.

The gene calls are TRBV7-3 and TRBJ1-1, with D perhaps TRBD1 (5 bases). The CDR3 sequence is 12 residues long. Trimming took off 8 bases at V and 1 base at J, with 8 bases between the two ends. In germline, CDR1 is SGHTA, CDR2 FQGTGA. CDR3 residues: CASGHPNTEAFF. The CDR3 bases are TGTGCCAGCGGACACCCGAACACTGAAGCTTTCTTT.

The V and J genes are TRBV6-5 and TRBJ1-5; 10 nucleotides align to TRBD1. Per the germline V gene, CDR1 is MNHEY and CDR2 is SVGAGI. The CDR3 extends over 15 amino acids. J was trimmed by 1 base and V by 6 bases; bases with no gene match: 3. The CDR3 DNA sequence: TGTGCCAGCAGCCCGGACAGGGGGAGCAATCAGCCCCAGCATTTT. Translating gives CASSPDRGSNQPQHF.

The V and J genes are TRBV2 and TRBJ2-2, with no clear D. V lost 7 bases to trimming and J lost 1 base, with 13 bases between them. Germline lookup yields CDR1 SNHLY and CDR2 FYNNEI. The CDR3 loop spans 15 amino acids. The CDR3 here is CASIAGRMNTGELFF. The DNA for the CDR3 is TGTGCCAGCATCGCTGGGCGCATGAACACCGGGGAGCTGTTTTTT.

The chain uses TRBV27 and TRBJ1-5, with TRBD1 matching 7 bases. V shed 5 bases, J shed 3 bases, and the junction held 13 bases outside the gene matches. Germline-derived CDR1 and CDR2 are MNHEY and SMNVEV (reference sequence). CDR3 length equals 17 residues. The CDR3 loop reads CASSLLGSRGYNQPQHF. CDR3 bases: TGTGCCAGCAGTCTCCTAGGTAGCAGGGGGTACAATCAGCCCCAGCATTTT.

A single count supports this clone. The chain links TRBV10-3 to TRBJ1-1, with D possibly being TRBD1 (5 bases). Germline assignment: CDR1 ENHRY and CDR2 SYGVKD. The V and J ends lost 10 bases and 4 bases respectively, with 13 bases between them. This CDR3 is built from 12 residues. For the CDR3, the DNA is TGTGCCACTCAGGGAGGCAGCACTGAAGCTTTCTTT. Protein: CATQGGSTEAFF.

The chain combines TRBV2 with TRBJ1-4; 7 nucleotides align to TRBD1. V shed 6 bases, J shed 2 bases, and the junction held 6 bases outside the gene matches. Germline V gene lookup returns CDR1 SNHLY and CDR2 FYNNEI. There are 15 residues in the CDR3. The CDR3 nucleotides are TGTGCCAGCAGAAAACAGGGGACTACTAATGAAAAACTGTTTTTT. Its translation: CASRKQGTTNEKLFF.

The chain recombines TRBV5-8 with TRBJ1-5; D might be TRBD1 (5 bases). Germline V gene lookup returns CDR1 SGHTS and CDR2 YDEGEE. The CDR3 has 14 residues. V gave up 4 bases and J gave up 4 bases, with 12 bases separating them. The CDR3 nucleotides read TGTGCCAGCAGCAGGGGCCAACCAAATCAGCCCCAGCATTTT. As protein: CASSRGQPNQPQHF.

This chain links TRBV5-8 with TRBJ2-7, with D perhaps TRBD2 (5 bases). Germline CDR1 is SGHTS and CDR2 is YDEGEE. V was clipped by 6 bases and J by 0 bases, with 16 bases between them. This CDR3 has 15 amino acids. The CDR3 loop reads CASTRLGGLSYEQYF. Here the CDR3 DNA reads TGTGCCAGCACCCGGCTGGGCGGACTCTCCTACGAGCAGTACTTC.

V gene TRBV12-5 combines with J gene TRBJ1-4; D perhaps matches TRBD1 (5 bases). Germline assignment: CDR1 LGHNT and CDR2 FRNRAP. The V end was cut by 9 bases, the J end by 8 bases, with 16 bases between. The CDR3 runs 13 residues. CDR3 DNA: TGTGCTAGCGGGAAACAGGATCCGGAAAAACTGTTTTTT. It encodes CASGKQDPEKLFF.

Of note for this clone: Germline and junction disagree at one end, which may indicate a read error. This chain links TRBV7-7 with TRBJ2-1, with 9 bases that match TRBD2. This CDR3 comprises 15 residues. The germline gives CDR1 SSHAT, CDR2 FNYEAQ (reference sequence). The CDR3 sequence: CASSAYSGSKGEQFF. The CDR3 DNA reads TGTGCTAGCAGCGCTTATAGCGGGAGTAAGGGTGAGCAGTTCTTC.